This T cell receptor (beta chain) was retrieved from a study of OX40 agonist ivuxolimab in advanced cancers. In the study overall: Every 2 weeks, ivuxolimab was infused into the patients intravenously at between 0.01 and 10 mg/kg.

In regard to this clone: Antigen specificity is unknown.

The ends were cut back, 2 bases at V and 2 bases at J, with 7 bases in the middle. Germline loops: CDR1 MDHEN, CDR2 SYDVKM. The CDR3 totals 13 residues. Clones were read by immunoSEQ multiplex PCR, and TCRdb kept only the in-frame ones, dropping some. The table lists 80,000 to 95,000 clones, around 90% of them singletons, with approximately 1.5% in the top ten. Whole-study findings and limits: Clones of CD4+ and CD8+ blood T cells grew by week 6 at doses of 0.1 to 3.0 mg/kg. Several nonresponders also turned out to have low normalized T-cell clonal expansion.

Sequences were derived from CD4+ or CD8+ T cells sorted from blood, sampled in a trial of the OX40 agonist ivuxolimab. The chain carries TRBV28 and TRBJ2-7; D not resolved. The TCR comes from an adult with an advanced solid tumor such as melanoma, head and neck, liver or kidney cancer. The CDR3 DNA sequence: TGTGCCAGCAGTTTAGGGCAGACCTACGAGCAGTACTTC. It codes for CASSLGQTYEQYF.